The 18 T cell receptor beta chains below all came from one sample that was sequenced in a study of blood T cell repertoires in COVID-19. Repertoires were generated with immunoSEQ multiplex PCR, while TCRdb's copy carries only in-frame clones and drops some. The data contain approximately 500,000 clones, 70% to 90% of them seen just once; the ten biggest clones take up approximately 2.9%. Material: peripheral blood. These receptors were collected from a human donor in a cohort sampled during active COVID-19.

The CDR3 spells CASSNLRAENTEAFF. In nucleotides, the CDR3 is TGTGCCAGCAGCAATCTCAGGGCGGAGAATACTGAAGCTTTCTTT. V gene TRBV21-1 combines with J gene TRBJ1-1; the DNA was not used to check the table's D call, TRBD1. TRBV21-1 is a known pseudogene. The CDR3 contains 15 residues.

The rearrangement uses TRBV18 and TRBJ2-5, with TRBD2 matching 7 bases. V trimming: 3 bases; J trimming: 0 bases; junction bases outside the gene matches: 1. This CDR3 is built from 14 residues. Germline loops: CDR1 KGHSH, CDR2 LQKENI. The DNA for the CDR3 is TGTGCCAGCTCACCCGGGAGGTACCAAGAGACCCAGTACTTC. It yields the protein CASSPGRYQETQYF.

The CDR3 region has the DNA TGTGCCAGCAGTTCCGGGACTAGCGGGATTGGGCGGGGAGATACGCAGTATTTT. Protein: CASSSGTSGIGRGDTQYF. This chain connects TRBV5-4 to TRBJ2-3; 13 bases are a match to TRBD2. The J segment lost 5 bases and the V segment lost 5 bases, leaving 14 bases of the junction unmatched. Germline V gene lookup returns CDR1 SGHNT and CDR2 YYREEE (reference sequence). The CDR3 loop spans 18 amino acids.

The chain links TRBV28 to TRBJ1-2; D is undetermined. This CDR3 is 11 amino acids long. V lost 5 bases and J lost 3, with 4 bases in between. Germline loops: CDR1 MDHEN, CDR2 SYDVKM. The CDR3 region is CASSPDYGYTF. The DNA for the CDR3 is TGTGCCAGCAGTCCTGACTATGGCTACACCTTC.

This clone appeared a few times. This rearrangement joins TRBV24-1 to TRBJ1-2, with 8 positions matching TRBD1. Germline V lookup: CDR1 KGHDR, CDR2 SFDVKD. This CDR3 comprises 14 residues. After removal of 4 bases from V and 4 bases from J, the junction contained 4 bases not matched to a gene. In nucleotides, the CDR3 is TGTGCCACCAGTGAGGGGACAGGCGCCTATGGCTACACCTTC. Residues: CATSEGTGAYGYTF.

V usage is TRBV19 and J usage is TRBJ1-1; 10 nucleotides align to TRBD1. With 5 bases clipped from V and 8 bases from J, the junction kept 5 bases outside the gene matches. The germline gives CDR1 LNHDA, CDR2 SQIVND (reference sequence). This CDR3 has 13 amino acids. CDR3 sequence reads: CASSPGQGKEAFF. The CDR3 bases are TGTGCCAGTAGTCCGGGACAGGGGAAAGAAGCTTTCTTT.

This clone was found once. This chain uses TRBV3-1 (or the pseudogene TRBV3-2) with TRBJ1-4, with 9 bases identical to TRBD1. Germline V gene data show CDR1 as LGHDT and CDR2 as YNNKEL (reference sequence). The CDR3 runs 13 residues. V shed 8 bases, J shed 7 bases, and the junction held 5 bases outside the gene matches. This CDR3 is CASCGTGREKLFF. As DNA, the CDR3 is TGTGCCAGCTGCGGGACAGGGCGTGAAAAACTGTTTTTT.

The DNA for the CDR3 is TGTGCCAGCAGCAGCACGACAGGGGGCTACGAGCAGTACTTC. Amino acid sequence: CASSSTTGGYEQYF. The chain recombines TRBV14 with TRBJ2-7, with 9 bases lining up with TRBD1. The germline V gene has CDR1 SGHDN and CDR2 FVKESK. V was pared by 5 bases and J by 3 bases, with 5 bases of the junction left unmatched. This CDR3 has 14 residues.

This clone was counted a single time. The chain is built from TRBV11-2 and TRBJ2-2, with TRBD2 matching over 11 bases. Germline V gene lookup returns CDR1 SGHAT and CDR2 FQNNGV. CDR3 size: 16 residues. V gave up 4 bases and J gave up 5 bases; unmatched junction bases: 6. The DNA for the CDR3 is TGTGCCAGCAGCTGGACCCTAGCGGGAGGAACCGGGGAGCTGTTTTTT. Its protein is CASSWTLAGGTGELFF.

This chain uses TRBV15 with TRBJ1-3, with D possibly TRBD1 on 5 matching bases. CDR1 and CDR2 (germline): LNHNV, YYDKDF (reference sequence). The CDR3 is 15 residues long. Deletions cut 4 bases from V and 1 base from J, with 11 bases between. DNA for the CDR3: TGTGCCACCAGCAACGGGGGGTTTTCTGGAAACACCATATATTTT. Its translation: CATSNGGFSGNTIYF.

This chain links TRBV11-2 with TRBJ2-1; 7 bases are a match to TRBD2. V was clipped by 5 bases and J by 5 bases; unmatched bases: 12. Germline CDR1 and CDR2: SGHAT and FQNNGV. This CDR3 contains 16 residues. The CDR3 region is CASSRTGGSINNEQFF. DNA for the CDR3: TGTGCCAGCAGCCGAACCGGCGGGAGTATAAACAATGAGCAGTTCTTC.

The rearrangement joins TRBV7-2 to TRBJ2-7; 14 bases agree with TRBD2. The CDR3 length is 17 residues. The germline gives CDR1 SGHTA, CDR2 FQGNSA. The V and J ends lost 6 bases and 4 bases, in that order; junction bases with no gene match: 11. The CDR3 coding sequence is TGTGCCAGCAGTTCCGGGACTAGCGGGAGAAAAGGGTACGAGCAGTACTTC. Its protein is CASSSGTSGRKGYEQYF.

V gene TRBV28 combines with J gene TRBJ2-1, with 11 bases matching TRBD2. This CDR3 contains 16 residues. Germline CDR1 reads MDHEN; CDR2 reads SYDVKM. Unmatched junction bases numbered 10, after V lost 2 bases and J lost 10 bases. This chain's CDR3 is CASSLPGLAALREQFF. CDR3 DNA sequence: TGTGCCAGCAGTTTACCGGGACTAGCGGCCCTCAGGGAGCAGTTCTTC.

The gene calls are TRBV5-6 and TRBJ2-7; D unclear. The CDR3 is 13 amino acids. Germline V gene data show CDR1 as SGHDT and CDR2 as YYEEEE. The V and J ends lost 4 bases and 4 bases respectively, with 12 bases between them. The CDR3 is CASSPGGIYEQYF. The CDR3 DNA follows: TGTGCCAGCAGCCCCGGCGGTATTTACGAGCAGTACTTC.

A single count supports this clone. The CDR3 sequence is CASTVVRGPGTGELFF. CDR3 sequence (DNA): TGTGCCAGTACCGTGGTGCGGGGGCCGGGCACCGGGGAGCTGTTTTTT. The chain has TRBV19 and TRBJ2-2; weak D call: TRBD2 (7 bases). The CDR3 loop spans 16 amino acids. Trimming took off 7 bases at V and 4 bases at J, with 19 bases between the two ends. CDR1 LNHDA and CDR2 SQIVND come from the germline V gene (reference sequence).

The rearrangement uses TRBV19 and TRBJ1-4; D uncertain. This CDR3 region has 15 residues. The germline gives CDR1 LNHDA, CDR2 SQIVND (reference sequence). V lost 4 bases and J 0 bases, leaving 9 bases between the germline ends. The CDR3, as DNA: TGTGCCAGTAGTAAGGGAGATCCAACTAATGAAAAACTGTTTTTT. Translated: CASSKGDPTNEKLFF.

The chain has TRBV12-1 and TRBJ2-3; the table's TRBD2 call for D was not verified on the DNA. TRBV12-1 is tagged as a pseudogene. The CDR3 covers 17 residues. CDR3 bases: TGTGCCAGCAGCTTGGGGGGACTAGCGGATACCACAGATACGCAGTATTTT. This translates into CASSLGGLADTTDTQYF.

The chain is built from TRBV28 and TRBJ1-2, with D uncertain. Germline V gene sequence: CDR1 MDHEN, CDR2 SYDVKM. Trimming shortened V by 1 base and J by 4 bases, and 13 bases separated the two germline ends. The CDR3 is 15 residues long. CDR3 sequence (DNA): TGTGCCAGCAGTTTATCGGGCCCCCGGGGCTATGGCTACACCTTC. Residues: CASSLSGPRGYGYTF.